This T cell receptor beta chain was sequenced for a study of T-cell reconstitution after alpha-beta-depleted transplantation in children. Notes on the study in general: T-cell counts and diversity at one year post-transplant came mainly from newly produced T cells. In some patients, recipient T cells and intrathymic progenitors surviving conditioning explained high day-60 diversity. Reportedly, roughly two months post-transplant, alpha-beta T cells arose from several hundred expanded graft clones.

The table lists this clonotype with a few counts. Antigen unknown. Preparation of the TCRbeta library was carried out with unique molecular identifiers. TCRdb re-called the PCR reads with MiXCR, one entry per CDR3 protein. The repertoire holds just under 350,000 distinct CDR3 sequences, with around 15% as singletons. Trimming removed 8 bases from V and 6 bases from J; junction bases left unmatched: 14. The germline V gene encodes CDR1 MDHEN and CDR2 SYDVKM. CDR3 size: 18 residues. V gene TRBV28 combines with J gene TRBJ2-1, with TRBD2 matching 15 bases. This TCR derives from a male patient between 2 and 15 years old who had a stem cell transplant for acute lymphoblastic leukemia, so the T cells may come from the graft donor. The sequences come from PBMCs, mostly from graft donor cells, collected 360 days after TCRalphabeta/CD19-depleted stem cell transplant. The CDR3, as DNA: TGTGCCAGCCTACCTTCAGGACTAGCGGGAGGGCATGGCAATGAGCAGTTCTTC. Translated: CASLPSGLAGGHGNEQFF.